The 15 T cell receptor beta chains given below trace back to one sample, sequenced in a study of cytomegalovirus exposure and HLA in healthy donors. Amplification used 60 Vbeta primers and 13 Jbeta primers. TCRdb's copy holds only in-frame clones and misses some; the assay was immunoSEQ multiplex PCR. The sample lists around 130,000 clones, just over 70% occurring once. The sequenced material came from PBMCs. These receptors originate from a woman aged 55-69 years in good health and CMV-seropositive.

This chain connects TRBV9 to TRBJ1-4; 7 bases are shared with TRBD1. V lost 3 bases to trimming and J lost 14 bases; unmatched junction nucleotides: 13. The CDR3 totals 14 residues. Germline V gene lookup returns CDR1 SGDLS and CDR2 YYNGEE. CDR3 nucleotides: TGTGCCAGCAGCGCCTCCCAAACAGGGGTTGGGCTGTTTTTT. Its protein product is CASSASQTGVGLFF.

In nucleotides, the CDR3 is TGTGCCAGCAGCCCCGGGGGGGGGCCGATTACAGATACGCAGTATTTT. This translates into CASSPGGGPITDTQYF. The rearrangement joins TRBV28 to TRBJ2-3; 8 nucleotides match TRBD2. The CDR3 sequence is 16 residues long. V trimming: 6 bases; J trimming: 3 bases; junction bases outside the gene matches: 11. Germline CDR1 is MDHEN and CDR2 is SYDVKM.

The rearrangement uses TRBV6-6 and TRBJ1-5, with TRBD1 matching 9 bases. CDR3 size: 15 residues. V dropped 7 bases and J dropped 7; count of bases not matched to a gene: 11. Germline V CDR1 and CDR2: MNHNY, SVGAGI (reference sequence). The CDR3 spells CASTDLGQGGQPQHF. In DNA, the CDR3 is TGTGCCAGCACCGACCTGGGACAGGGAGGACAGCCCCAGCATTTT.

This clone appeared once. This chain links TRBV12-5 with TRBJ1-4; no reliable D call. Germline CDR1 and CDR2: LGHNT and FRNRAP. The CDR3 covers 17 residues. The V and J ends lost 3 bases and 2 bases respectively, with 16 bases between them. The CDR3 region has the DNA TGTGCTAGTGGTTTATCGTTGTCCGGCGGGACTAATGAAAAACTGTTTTTT. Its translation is CASGLSLSGGTNEKLFF.

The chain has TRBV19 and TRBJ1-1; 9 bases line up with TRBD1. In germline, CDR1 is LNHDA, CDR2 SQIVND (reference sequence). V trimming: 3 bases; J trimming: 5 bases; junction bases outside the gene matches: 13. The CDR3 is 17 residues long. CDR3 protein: CASSIGTGMMVGTEAFF. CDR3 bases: TGTGCCAGTAGTATCGGGACAGGGATGATGGTGGGGACTGAAGCTTTCTTT.

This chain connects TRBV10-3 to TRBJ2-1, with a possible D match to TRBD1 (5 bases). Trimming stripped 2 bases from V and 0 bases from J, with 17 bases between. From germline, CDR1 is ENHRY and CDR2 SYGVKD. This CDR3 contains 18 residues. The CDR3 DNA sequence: TGTGCCATCAGTGAGCAACCTGGACAAGGAAGCTCCTACAATGAGCAGTTCTTC. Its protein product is CAISEQPGQGSSYNEQFF.

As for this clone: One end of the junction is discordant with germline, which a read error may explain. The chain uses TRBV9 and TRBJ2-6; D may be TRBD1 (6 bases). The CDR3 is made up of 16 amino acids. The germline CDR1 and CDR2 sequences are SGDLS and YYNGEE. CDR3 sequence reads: CASSADRSAGANVLTF. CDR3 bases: TGTGCCAGCAGCGCCGACAGGTCCGCTGGAGCCAACGTCCTGACTTTC.

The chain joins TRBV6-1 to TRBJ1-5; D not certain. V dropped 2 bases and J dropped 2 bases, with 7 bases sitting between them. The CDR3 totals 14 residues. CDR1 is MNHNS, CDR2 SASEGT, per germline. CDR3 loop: CASSEQLGNQPQHF. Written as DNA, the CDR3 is TGTGCCAGCAGTGAACAGTTGGGCAATCAGCCCCAGCATTTT.

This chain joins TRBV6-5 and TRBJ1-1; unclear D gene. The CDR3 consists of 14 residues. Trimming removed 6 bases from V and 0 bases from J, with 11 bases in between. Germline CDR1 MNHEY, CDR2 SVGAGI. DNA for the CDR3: TGTGCCAGCAGCTTGGCAGGAATGAACACTGAAGCTTTCTTT. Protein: CASSLAGMNTEAFF.

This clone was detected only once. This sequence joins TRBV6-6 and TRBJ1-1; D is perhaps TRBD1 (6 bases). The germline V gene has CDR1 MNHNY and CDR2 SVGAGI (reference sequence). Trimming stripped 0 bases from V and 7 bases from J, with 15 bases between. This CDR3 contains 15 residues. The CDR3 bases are TGTGCCAGCAGTTACTCTTACGCCGGACAGAATGAAGCTTTCTTT. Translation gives CASSYSYAGQNEAFF.

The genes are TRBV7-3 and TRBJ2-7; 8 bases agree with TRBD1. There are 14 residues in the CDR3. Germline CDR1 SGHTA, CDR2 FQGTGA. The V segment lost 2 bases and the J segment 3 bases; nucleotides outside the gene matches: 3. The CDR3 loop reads CASSLAGGLYEQYF. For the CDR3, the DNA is TGTGCCAGCAGCTTAGCAGGGGGCCTCTACGAGCAGTACTTC.

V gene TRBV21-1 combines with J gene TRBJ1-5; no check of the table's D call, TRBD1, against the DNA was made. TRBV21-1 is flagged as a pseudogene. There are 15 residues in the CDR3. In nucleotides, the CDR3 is TGTGCCAGCAGCAACAGGGGGCGGGAAAATCAGCCCCAGCATTTT. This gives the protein CASSNRGRENQPQHF.

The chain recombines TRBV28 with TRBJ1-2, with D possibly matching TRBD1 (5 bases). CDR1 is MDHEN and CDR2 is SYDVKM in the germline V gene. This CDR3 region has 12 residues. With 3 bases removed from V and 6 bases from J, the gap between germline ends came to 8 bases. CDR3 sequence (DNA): TGTGCCAGCAGTTTGGGGCAGGATGGCTACACCTTC. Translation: CASSLGQDGYTF.

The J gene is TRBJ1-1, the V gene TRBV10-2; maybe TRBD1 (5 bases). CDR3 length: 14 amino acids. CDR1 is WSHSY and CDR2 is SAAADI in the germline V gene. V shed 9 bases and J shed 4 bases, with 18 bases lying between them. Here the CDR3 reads CASLLPQGGTEAFF. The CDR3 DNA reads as TGCGCCAGTTTACTCCCGCAGGGAGGCACTGAAGCTTTCTTT.

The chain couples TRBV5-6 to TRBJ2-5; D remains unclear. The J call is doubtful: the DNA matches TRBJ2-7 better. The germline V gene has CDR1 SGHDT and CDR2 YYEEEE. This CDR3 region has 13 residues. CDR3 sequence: CASSLVGPYEQYF. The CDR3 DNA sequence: TGTGCCAGCAGCTTGGTGGGCCCCTACGAGCAGTACTTC.